This T cell receptor beta chain appears in the sequencing data of a study of T cell changes during pregnancy in multiple sclerosis (dated by TCRdb to the late 2010s). About the study as a whole: Changes in the T cell repertoire over the course of pregnancy were examined in this study in women with multiple sclerosis.

Trimming takes 6 bases off V and 6 bases off J; junction bases not matched to a gene: 8. Spanning cysteine to phenylalanine, the CDR3 consists of 14 amino acids. Here the CDR3 DNA is all that survives: 42 bases in frame from base 1. CDR1 MNHEY and CDR2 SVGAGI are derived from the germline V gene. The method was the immunoSEQ multiplex PCR assay. In its TCRdb copy, this immuneACCESS table keeps in-frame sequences only and misses some clones. Where compared with another copy, unresolved V genes explain less than half of these, and the others have no known cause. This sample lists approximately 90,000 clones; 90% to 95% were detected once. The ten largest clonotypes hold under 2% of the sample. This clone was recorded once. The target of this receptor is not known. It has no much larger one-base neighbor in the sample; base qualities were not kept.

The TCR comes from a female donor in good health, enrolled as a control in a pregnancy study. The chain joins TRBV6-5 to TRBJ1-2, and TRBD1 matches 9 of the central bases. Sequencing used peripheral blood, obtained after pregnancy. The nucleotide sequence is TGTGCCAGCAGCTACCAGGGACAGGGTAATGGCTACACCTTC. Its product reads: CASSYQGQGNGYTF.